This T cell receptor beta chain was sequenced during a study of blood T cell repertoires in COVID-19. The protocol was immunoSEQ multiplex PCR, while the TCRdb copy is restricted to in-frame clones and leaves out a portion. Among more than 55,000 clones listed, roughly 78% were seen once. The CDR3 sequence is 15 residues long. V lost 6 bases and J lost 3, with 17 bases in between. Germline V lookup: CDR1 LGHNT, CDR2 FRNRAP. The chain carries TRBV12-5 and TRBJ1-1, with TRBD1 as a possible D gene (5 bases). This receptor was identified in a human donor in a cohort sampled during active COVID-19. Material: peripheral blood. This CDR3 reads CASGPTGTGDTEAFF. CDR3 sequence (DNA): TGTGCTAGTGGCCCAACCGGGACGGGGGACACTGAAGCTTTCTTT.